These T cell receptor beta chains were read from a single sample in a study of blood T cell repertoires in COVID-19. Only in-frame clones appear in the TCRdb table, and some are missing; sequencing was by immunoSEQ multiplex PCR. Of 100,000 or so clones in the sample, more than 85% were seen once. The sample consisted of peripheral blood. The source is a man in his late teens or twenties with acute or convalescent COVID-19. The CDR3 runs from the conserved cysteine through the conserved F or W. D genes are given only for firm matches. Clone size is given for some rows only: seen once, a few or many times, or a class if the clone is expanded.

j_gene: TRBJ1-5
d_gene: .
v_gene: TRBV29-1
abundance: .
CDR3aa: CSVEFAYLAGRNQPQHF
CDR3nt: TGCAGCGTTGAATTTGCCTATCTTGCAGGTCGCAATCAGCCCCAGCATTTT

j_gene: TRBJ2-2
d_gene: TRBD2
v_gene: TRBV9
abundance: .
CDR3aa: CASSVVAGVGTGELFF
CDR3nt: TGTGCCAGCAGCGTAGTAGCGGGAGTAGGTACCGGGGAGCTGTTTTTT

j_gene: TRBJ1-4
d_gene: TRBD1
v_gene: TRBV2
abundance: few
CDR3aa: CASGLGDRREKLFF
CDR3nt: TGTGCCAGCGGCTTGGGGGACAGGAGGGAAAAACTGTTTTTT

j_gene: TRBJ1-5
d_gene: TRBD1
v_gene: TRBV28
abundance: .
CDR3aa: CASLTNPGQQHF
CDR3nt: TGTGCCAGCCTGACTAATCCGGGACAGCAGCATTTT

j_gene: TRBJ2-2
d_gene: TRBD2
v_gene: TRBV9
abundance: .
CDR3aa: CASSVSGRVTGELFF
CDR3nt: TGTGCCAGCAGCGTGAGCGGGAGGGTCACCGGGGAGCTGTTTTTT

j_gene: TRBJ1-4
d_gene: TRBD1
v_gene: TRBV7-9
abundance: .
CDR3aa: CASSLGDRVEKLFF
CDR3nt: TGTGCCAGCAGCTTGGGTGACAGGGTTGAAAAACTGTTTTTT

j_gene: TRBJ2-7
d_gene: TRBD1
v_gene: TRBV6-2/TRBV6-3
abundance: .
CDR3aa: CASSYAVGTGSYEQYF
CDR3nt: TGTGCCAGCAGTTACGCTGTTGGGACAGGCTCCTACGAGCAGTACTTC

j_gene: TRBJ1-1
d_gene: .
v_gene: TRBV4-1
abundance: .
CDR3aa: CASGTRGFMNTEAFF
CDR3nt: TGCGCCAGCGGCACCCGGGGGTTCATGAACACTGAAGCTTTCTTT

j_gene: TRBJ2-2
d_gene: .
v_gene: TRBV25-1
abundance: .
CDR3aa: CASSSGLNTGELFF
CDR3nt: TGTGCCAGCAGTTCGGGATTGAACACCGGGGAGCTGTTTTTT

j_gene: TRBJ2-2
d_gene: .
v_gene: TRBV6-5
abundance: .
CDR3aa: CASSYLAAGRGELFF
CDR3nt: TGTGCCAGCAGTTACTTGGCGGCAGGGCGAGGGGAGCTGTTTTTT

j_gene: TRBJ2-3
d_gene: .
v_gene: TRBV25-1
abundance: .
CDR3aa: CASRQSGSTDTQYF
CDR3nt: TGTGCCAGTAGACAGAGCGGGAGCACAGATACGCAGTATTTT

j_gene: TRBJ1-3
d_gene: .
v_gene: TRBV19
abundance: .
CDR3aa: CASRNRVSGNTIYF
CDR3nt: TGTGCCAGTAGGAACAGGGTATCAGGAAACACCATATATTTT

j_gene: TRBJ2-5
d_gene: TRBD2
v_gene: TRBV5-4
abundance: few
CDR3aa: CASSLELAGIRETQYF
CDR3nt: TGTGCCAGCAGCTTGGAACTAGCGGGGATAAGAGAGACCCAGTACTTC

j_gene: TRBJ1-3
d_gene: .
v_gene: TRBV18
abundance: .
CDR3aa: CASSPPGSSGNTIYF
CDR3nt: TGTGCCAGCTCACCACCAGGGAGCTCTGGAAACACCATATATTTT

j_gene: TRBJ1-2
d_gene: .
v_gene: TRBV27
abundance: .
CDR3aa: CASSLTDGNYGYTF
CDR3nt: TGTGCCAGCAGTTTGACAGACGGAAACTATGGCTACACCTTC

j_gene: TRBJ2-3
d_gene: .
v_gene: TRBV7-6
abundance: .
CDR3aa: CASSSSQSPSADTQYF
CDR3nt: TGTGCCAGCAGCTCAAGCCAAAGTCCCAGCGCAGATACGCAGTATTTT

j_gene: TRBJ1-2
d_gene: .
v_gene: TRBV5-1
abundance: .
CDR3aa: CASSLVSGEHGYTF
CDR3nt: TGCGCCAGCAGCTTGGTTTCAGGGGAGCATGGCTACACCTTC

j_gene: TRBJ1-1
d_gene: .
v_gene: TRBV5-1
abundance: .
CDR3aa: CASSRGSMNTEAFF
CDR3nt: TGCGCCAGCAGCAGGGGGTCCATGAACACTGAAGCTTTCTTT

j_gene: TRBJ2-1
d_gene: .
v_gene: TRBV15
abundance: once
CDR3aa: CATSRDLLDPQGLGEQFF
CDR3nt: TGTGCCACCAGCAGAGACTTACTTGACCCGCAGGGGTTGGGTGAGCAGTTCTTC

j_gene: TRBJ2-7
d_gene: .
v_gene: TRBV7-9
abundance: few
CDR3aa: CASSLANSYEQYF
CDR3nt: TGTGCCAGCAGCTTAGCCAACAGCTACGAGCAGTACTTC

j_gene: TRBJ1-4
d_gene: TRBD1
v_gene: TRBV7-8
abundance: .
CDR3aa: CASSLRDRSF
CDR3nt: TGTGCCAGCAGCCTCCGGGACAGGAGTTTT

j_gene: TRBJ1-1
d_gene: TRBD1
v_gene: TRBV27
abundance: .
CDR3aa: CASYSPGGSTEAFF
CDR3nt: TGTGCCAGCTACTCACCAGGGGGGTCGACTGAAGCTTTCTTT

j_gene: TRBJ2-2
d_gene: TRBD2
v_gene: TRBV7-9
abundance: .
CDR3aa: CASSSGLAGGPNTGELFF
CDR3nt: TGTGCCAGCAGCTCCGGACTAGCGGGGGGGCCGAACACCGGGGAGCTGTTTTTT

j_gene: TRBJ1-2
d_gene: .
v_gene: TRBV5-1
abundance: .
CDR3aa: CASSLVLGVNYGYTF
CDR3nt: TGCGCCAGCAGCTTGGTTCTAGGAGTCAACTATGGCTACACCTTC

j_gene: TRBJ1-3
d_gene: .
v_gene: TRBV6-6
abundance: .
CDR3aa: CASSYSSMGNTIYF
CDR3nt: TGTGCCAGCAGTTATAGCAGTATGGGAAACACCATATATTTT

j_gene: TRBJ2-1
d_gene: TRBD2
v_gene: TRBV7-9
abundance: .
CDR3aa: CASSPAGGVAGGYNEQFF
CDR3nt: TGTGCCAGCAGCCCCGCTGGAGGGGTAGCGGGGGGCTACAATGAGCAGTTCTTC

j_gene: TRBJ1-1
d_gene: TRBD1
v_gene: TRBV2
abundance: .
CDR3aa: CASSGQGAYRTEAFF
CDR3nt: TGTGCCAGCAGTGGGCAGGGGGCCTACCGCACTGAAGCTTTCTTT

j_gene: TRBJ2-3
d_gene: TRBD2
v_gene: TRBV7-2
abundance: .
CDR3aa: CASSSDGLAGLRYTQYF
CDR3nt: TGTGCCAGCAGCTCCGATGGACTAGCGGGACTGCGGTATACGCAGTATTTT

j_gene: TRBJ2-7
d_gene: TRBD2
v_gene: TRBV4-1
abundance: .
CDR3aa: CASSQTPLAGGRYEQYF
CDR3nt: TGCGCCAGCAGCCAGACACCACTAGCGGGGGGGCGTTACGAGCAGTACTTC

j_gene: TRBJ2-5
d_gene: .
v_gene: TRBV6-1
abundance: once
CDR3aa: CASSEALGGGEETQYF
CDR3nt: TGTGCCAGCAGTGAAGCGCTTGGTGGAGGGGAAGAGACCCAGTACTTC

j_gene: TRBJ1-5
d_gene: TRBD1
v_gene: TRBV7-2
abundance: .
CDR3aa: CASSWDRDQPQHF
CDR3nt: TGTGCCAGCAGCTGGGACAGGGATCAGCCCCAGCATTTT

j_gene: TRBJ1-1
d_gene: TRBD1
v_gene: TRBV7-2
abundance: .
CDR3aa: CASSLPTTGVNTEAFF
CDR3nt: TGTGCCAGCAGCTTACCGACTACAGGGGTGAACACTGAAGCTTTCTTT

j_gene: TRBJ2-1
d_gene: .
v_gene: TRBV19
abundance: few
CDR3aa: CASSTSAGDYNEQFF
CDR3nt: TGTGCCAGTAGTACCTCAGCCGGAGACTACAATGAGCAGTTCTTC

j_gene: TRBJ1-2
d_gene: .
v_gene: TRBV30
abundance: .
CDR3aa: CALRGHRDRGYTF
CDR3nt: TGTGCCCTCAGGGGACACAGGGATCGGGGCTACACCTTC